At least ten counts were recorded for the clone carrying this T cell receptor beta chain. These data come from a study of identical twins. V was cut by 4 bases and J by 7 bases, with 8 bases left in between. The CDR3 totals 12 residues. TCRdb re-derived calls from the 5' RACE reads in MiXCR, one entry per CDR3 protein. The sample shows hundreds of thousands of distinct CDR3 sequences, about 7.6% of them seen only once. A further study also used this sample, focusing on yellow fever vaccine responses in identical twins.

This receptor was obtained from a woman younger than 30 in good health. Sequencing was carried out using PBMCs. The chain couples TRBV12-3 or TRBV12-4 to TRBJ1-5; D not certain. CDR3 sequence (DNA): TGTGCCAGCAGTTCACCCTACCAGCCCCAGCATTTT. As protein: CASSSPYQPQHF.